This TCR beta chain originates from a study of shared clonotypes between healthy human individuals. The overall study: Each donor had three CD4 naive, three CD4 memory, two CD8 naive and one CD8 memory plate.

Sequencing used immunoSEQ multiplex PCR; TCRdb keeps in-frame clones, though not all of them. Of about 1 million clones in the sample, about 76% are singletons; the top ten hold approximately 1.5%. Study outcomes and limitations: Apart from blood, nothing was sampled; tissue repertoires likely differ. Sequencing depth was expected to influence donor clonotype sharing.

Germline V gives CDR1 SGHRS, CDR2 YFSETQ. V gave up 0 bases and J gave up 0 bases, with 4 bases separating them. This CDR3 spans 13 amino acids. Points on this clone: Antigen: not known. The same CDR3 also results from other DNA sequences found in this sample.

Researchers partitioned CD4+ cells into CD45RA+ naive and CD45RA-negative memory subsets. The origin of this receptor is a man younger than 35 in good health. The chain employs TRBV5-1 and TRBJ2-7; the D is unclear. The sequenced sample consisted of memory CD4+ T cells sorted from blood. Subset here: CD45RA-negative fraction. For the CDR3, the DNA is TGCGCCAGCAGCTTGGGATTCTCCTACGAGCAGTACTTC. This sequence encodes CASSLGFSYEQYF.